This T cell receptor beta chain was captured in a study of cytomegalovirus exposure and HLA in healthy donors. The study, taken as a whole, reports: Researchers counted 150 to 200 TCR beta chains as cytomegalovirus-associated. Accurate prediction of most subjects' HLA-A and HLA-B alleles from TCR beta sequences was reported. A likely sequencing artifact accounted for one observed cluster of highly shared sequence variants.

Likely unrecorded immune exposures existed in these nominally healthy donors. The J segment lost 3 bases and the V segment lost 6 bases, leaving 7 bases of the junction unmatched. CDR1 and CDR2 from the germline V gene are MNHNY and SVGAGI (reference sequence). The CDR3 spans 15 residues. PCR employed 60 Vbeta and 13 Jbeta primers. Data came from immunoSEQ multiplex PCR; TCRdb stores just in-frame clones and leaves some out. Of 100,000 or so clones detected, 80% to 90% appear once; the ten largest clones hold 1.2%. With respect to this clone: The antigen is unknown.

The sequenced material came from PBMCs. This chain uses TRBV6-6 with TRBJ1-1; 10 nucleotides match TRBD1. The TCR originated in a woman aged 18-29 years in good health and CMV-seronegative. The CDR3, as DNA: TGTGCCAGCAGCAATCCCGGGACAGGGGACACTGAAGCTTTCTTT. Protein sequence: CASSNPGTGDTEAFF.